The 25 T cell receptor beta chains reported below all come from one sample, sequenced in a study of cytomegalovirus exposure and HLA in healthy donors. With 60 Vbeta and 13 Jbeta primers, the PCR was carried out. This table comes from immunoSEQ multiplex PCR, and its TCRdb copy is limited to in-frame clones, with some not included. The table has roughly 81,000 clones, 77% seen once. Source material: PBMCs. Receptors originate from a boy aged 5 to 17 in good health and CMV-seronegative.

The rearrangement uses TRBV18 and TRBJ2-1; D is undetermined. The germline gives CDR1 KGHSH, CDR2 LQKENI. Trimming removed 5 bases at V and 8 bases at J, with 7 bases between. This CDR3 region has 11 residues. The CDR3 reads CASSTVDEQFF. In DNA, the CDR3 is TGTGCCAGCTCAACGGTGGATGAGCAGTTCTTC.

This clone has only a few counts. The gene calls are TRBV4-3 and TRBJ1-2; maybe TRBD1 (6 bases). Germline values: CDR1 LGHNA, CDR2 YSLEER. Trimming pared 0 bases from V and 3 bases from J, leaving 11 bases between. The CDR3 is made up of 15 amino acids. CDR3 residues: CASSQEGHKDYGYTF. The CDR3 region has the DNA TGCGCCAGCAGCCAAGAGGGACATAAGGACTATGGCTACACCTTC.

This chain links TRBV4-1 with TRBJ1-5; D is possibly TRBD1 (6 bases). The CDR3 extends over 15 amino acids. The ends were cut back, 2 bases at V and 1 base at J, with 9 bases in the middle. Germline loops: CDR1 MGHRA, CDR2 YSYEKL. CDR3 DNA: TGCGCCAGCAGCCAAACAGGGTTGAGCAATCAGCCCCAGCATTTT. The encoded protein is CASSQTGLSNQPQHF.

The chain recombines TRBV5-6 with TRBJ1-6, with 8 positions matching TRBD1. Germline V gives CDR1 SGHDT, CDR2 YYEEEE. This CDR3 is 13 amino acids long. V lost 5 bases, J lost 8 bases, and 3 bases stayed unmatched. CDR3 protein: CASSPDRDSPLHF. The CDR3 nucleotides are TGTGCCAGCAGTCCGGACAGGGATTCACCCCTCCACTTT.

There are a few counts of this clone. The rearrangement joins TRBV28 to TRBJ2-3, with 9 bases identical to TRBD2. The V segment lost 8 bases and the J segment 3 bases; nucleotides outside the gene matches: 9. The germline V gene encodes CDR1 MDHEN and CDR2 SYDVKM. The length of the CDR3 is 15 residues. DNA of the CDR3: TGTGCCAGCGGGGGGCTAGCGGGAAGGACAGATACGCAGTATTTT. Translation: CASGGLAGRTDTQYF.

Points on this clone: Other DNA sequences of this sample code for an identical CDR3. The CDR3 is CASSRTAYSNQPQHF. CDR3 nucleotide sequence: TGCGCCAGCAGCCGCACAGCTTATAGCAATCAGCCCCAGCATTTT. V and J are TRBV4-3 and TRBJ1-5, with D uncertain. Between the trimmed V and J ends, which lost 4 bases and 0 bases, there was a span of 10 bases. The CDR3 covers 15 residues. Germline CDR1 is LGHNA and CDR2 is YSLEER.

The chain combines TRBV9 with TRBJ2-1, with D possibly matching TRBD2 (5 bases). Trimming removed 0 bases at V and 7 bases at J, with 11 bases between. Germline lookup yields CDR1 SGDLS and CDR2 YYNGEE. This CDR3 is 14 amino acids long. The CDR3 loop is CASSVADRGNEQFF. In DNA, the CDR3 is TGTGCCAGCAGCGTAGCGGACCGGGGAAATGAGCAGTTCTTC.

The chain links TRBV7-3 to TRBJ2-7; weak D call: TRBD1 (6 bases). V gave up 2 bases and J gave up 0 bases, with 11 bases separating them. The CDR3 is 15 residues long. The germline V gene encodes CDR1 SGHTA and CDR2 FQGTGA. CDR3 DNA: TGTGCCAGCAGCTTAGGGACACTCTACTCCTACGAGCAGTACTTC. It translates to CASSLGTLYSYEQYF.

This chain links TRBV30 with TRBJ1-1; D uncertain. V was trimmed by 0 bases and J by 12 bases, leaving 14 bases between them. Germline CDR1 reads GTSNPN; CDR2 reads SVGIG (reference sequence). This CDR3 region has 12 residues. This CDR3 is CAWSVLGPRTFF. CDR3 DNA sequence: TGTGCCTGGAGTGTACTAGGGCCTCGAACTTTCTTT.

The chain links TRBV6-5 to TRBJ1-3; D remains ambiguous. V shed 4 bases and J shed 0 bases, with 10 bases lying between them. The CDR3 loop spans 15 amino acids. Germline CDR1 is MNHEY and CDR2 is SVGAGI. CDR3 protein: CASSSRGHSGNTIYF. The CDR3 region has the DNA TGTGCCAGCAGTTCGAGAGGGCACTCTGGAAACACCATATATTTT.

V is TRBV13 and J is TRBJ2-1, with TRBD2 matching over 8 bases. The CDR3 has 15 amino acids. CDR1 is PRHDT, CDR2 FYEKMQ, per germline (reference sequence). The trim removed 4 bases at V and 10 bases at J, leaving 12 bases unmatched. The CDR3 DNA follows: TGTGCCAGCAGCTCCGGGACTAGGGGCCCGGGAGAGCAGTTCTTC. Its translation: CASSSGTRGPGEQFF.

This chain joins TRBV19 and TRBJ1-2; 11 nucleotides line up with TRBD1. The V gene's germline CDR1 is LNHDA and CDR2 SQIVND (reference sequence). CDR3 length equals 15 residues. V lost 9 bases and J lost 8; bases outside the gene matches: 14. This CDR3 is CASAGTGGIFVGYTF. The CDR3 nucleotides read TGTGCCAGCGCCGGGACAGGGGGAATTTTCGTCGGCTACACCTTC.

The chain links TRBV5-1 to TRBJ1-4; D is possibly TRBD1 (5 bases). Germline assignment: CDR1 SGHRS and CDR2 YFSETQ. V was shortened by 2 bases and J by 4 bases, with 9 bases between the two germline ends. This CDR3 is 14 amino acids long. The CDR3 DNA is TGCGCCAGCAGCTTCGACAGCTTTAATGAAAAACTGTTTTTT. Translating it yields CASSFDSFNEKLFF.

The CDR3 DNA sequence: TGTGCCAGCAGTGAATTTCGGGGTACCTACGAGCAGTACTTC. Residues: CASSEFRGTYEQYF. The chain links TRBV2 to TRBJ2-7, with a possible D match to TRBD2 (5 bases). V lost 2 bases and J 2 bases, leaving 10 bases between the germline ends. Germline assignment: CDR1 SNHLY and CDR2 FYNNEI. There are 14 residues in the CDR3.

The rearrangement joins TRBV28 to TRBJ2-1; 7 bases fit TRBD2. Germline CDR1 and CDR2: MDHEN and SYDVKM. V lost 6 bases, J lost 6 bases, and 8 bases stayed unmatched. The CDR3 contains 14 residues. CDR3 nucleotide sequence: TGTGCCAGCAGCCAGGGCGGGAGCCGCAATGAGCAGTTCTTC. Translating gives CASSQGGSRNEQFF.

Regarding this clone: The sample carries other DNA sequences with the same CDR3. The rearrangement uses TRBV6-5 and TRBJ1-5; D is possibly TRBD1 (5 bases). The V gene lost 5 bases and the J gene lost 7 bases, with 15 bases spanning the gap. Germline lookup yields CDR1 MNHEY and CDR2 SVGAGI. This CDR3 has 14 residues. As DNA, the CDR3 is TGTGCCAGCAGTCCCCGGACAAATGACCAGCCCCAGCATTTT. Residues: CASSPRTNDQPQHF.

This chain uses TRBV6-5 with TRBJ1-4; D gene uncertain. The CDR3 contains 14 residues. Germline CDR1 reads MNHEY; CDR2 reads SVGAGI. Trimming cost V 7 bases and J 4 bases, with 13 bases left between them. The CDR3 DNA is TGTGCCAGCACCTCAGGACGGGGTAATGAAAAACTGTTTTTT. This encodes CASTSGRGNEKLFF.

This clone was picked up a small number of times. CDR3 nucleotides: TGTGCCAGCAGTGCCGGACAGGACAACTCTGGAAACACCATATATTTT. Its protein is CASSAGQDNSGNTIYF. V usage is TRBV25-1 and J usage is TRBJ1-3; 7 bases are a match to TRBD1. V trimming: 4 bases; J trimming: 0 bases; junction bases outside the gene matches: 6. Looked up from germline, CDR1 is MGHDK and CDR2 is SYGVNS. The CDR3 consists of 16 residues.

CDR3 DNA sequence: TGTGCCAGCAGTCAATCAGGGTCCTACGAGCAGTACTTC. It yields the protein CASSQSGSYEQYF. This chain uses TRBV27 with TRBJ2-7, with D perhaps TRBD1 (5 bases). Trimming removed 5 bases at V and 1 base at J, with 9 bases between. This CDR3 region has 13 residues. Per the germline V gene, CDR1 is MNHEY and CDR2 is SMNVEV (reference sequence).

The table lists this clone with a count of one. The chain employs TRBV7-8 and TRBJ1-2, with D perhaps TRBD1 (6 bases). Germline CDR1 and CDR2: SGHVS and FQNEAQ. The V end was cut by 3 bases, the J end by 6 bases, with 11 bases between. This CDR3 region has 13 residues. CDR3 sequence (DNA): TGTGCCAGCAGCTTCTTACAGGGCGATGGCTACACCTTC. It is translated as CASSFLQGDGYTF.

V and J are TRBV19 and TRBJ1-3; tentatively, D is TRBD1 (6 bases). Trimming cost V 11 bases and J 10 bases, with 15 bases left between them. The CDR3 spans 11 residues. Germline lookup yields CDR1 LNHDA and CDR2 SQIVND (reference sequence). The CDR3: CASTGRDTIYF. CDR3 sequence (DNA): TGTGCCTCTACAGGGCGTGATACCATATATTTT.

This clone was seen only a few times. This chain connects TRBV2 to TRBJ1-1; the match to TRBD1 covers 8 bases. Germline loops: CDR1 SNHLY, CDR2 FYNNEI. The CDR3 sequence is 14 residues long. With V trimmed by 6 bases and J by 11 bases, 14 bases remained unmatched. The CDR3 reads CASRSSTGEKGAFF. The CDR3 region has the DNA TGTGCCAGCAGGTCCTCGACAGGGGAGAAGGGGGCTTTCTTT. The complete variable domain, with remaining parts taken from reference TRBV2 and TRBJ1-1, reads EPEVTQTPSHQVTQMGQEVILRCVPISNHLYFYWYRQILGQKVEFLVSFYNNEISEKSEIFDDQFSVERPDGSNFTLKIRSTKLEDSAMYFCASRSSTGEKGAFFGQGTRLTVV.

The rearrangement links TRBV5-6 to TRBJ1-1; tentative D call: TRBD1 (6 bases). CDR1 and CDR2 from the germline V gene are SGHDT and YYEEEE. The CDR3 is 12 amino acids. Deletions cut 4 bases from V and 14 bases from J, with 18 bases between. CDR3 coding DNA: TGTGCCAGCAGCAGATTACAGGGTGAGGGGTTCTTT. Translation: CASSRLQGEGFF.

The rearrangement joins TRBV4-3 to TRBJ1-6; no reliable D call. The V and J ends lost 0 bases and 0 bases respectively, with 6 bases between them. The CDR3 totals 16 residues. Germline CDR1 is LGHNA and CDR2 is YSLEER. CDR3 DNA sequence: TGCGCCAGCAGCCAAGATTCTAGCTCCTATAATTCACCCCTCCACTTT. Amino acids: CASSQDSSSYNSPLHF.

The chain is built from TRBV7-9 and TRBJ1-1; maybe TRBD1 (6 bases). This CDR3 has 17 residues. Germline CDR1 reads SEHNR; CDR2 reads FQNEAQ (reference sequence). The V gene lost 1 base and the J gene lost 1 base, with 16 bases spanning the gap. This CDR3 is CASSLGGPGQQNTEAFF. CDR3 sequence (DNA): TGTGCCAGCAGCTTAGGGGGGCCAGGGCAGCAGAACACTGAAGCTTTCTTT.